The text below deals with one T cell receptor (beta chain). The antigen remains undetermined. Researchers reported sorting every CD8+ T cell subset in triplicate, around 300,000 cells per sort. These data originate in a study of CXCR3-negative and CXCR3-positive naive CD8 T cells. Study-wide results and caveats: Memory CD8+ T cell repertoires were far less diverse than both naive subsets. Naive CXCR3-negative and CXCR3-positive cells had similar TRBV-TRBJ usage; memory differed. CXCR3 expression partially decreased after cryopreservation; most assays used fresh PBMCs.

Via 5' RACE with UMI labels, TRB cDNA libraries were prepared. Reprocessing the 5' RACE reads, TCRdb reports a single entry for every CDR3 protein and omits DNA. The sample's table shows 55,000 to 70,000 distinct CDR3 sequences. The material sequenced was memory CD8+ T cells from blood. The receptor was isolated from a human donor in good health. Some clones in this sample may be carry-over from other donors' samples.

This chain's CDR3 is CASLSWDEAGDPPYF. The chain uses TRBV28 and TRBJ2-7; TCRdb's D call of TRBD2 is untestable without DNA. The CDR3 totals 15 residues. In germline, CDR1 is MDHEN, CDR2 SYDVKM.